This is a list of T cell receptor beta chains from one sample in a study of cytomegalovirus exposure and HLA in healthy donors. Clones were read by immunoSEQ multiplex PCR, and TCRdb kept only the in-frame ones, dropping some. The sample has fewer than 110,000 clones; about 80% are singletons. The sequenced material came from PBMCs. The source is a man aged 35 to 55 in good health and CMV-seronegative. Both conserved end residues are part of each CDR3. Fields, in order: clone size, D gene, CDR3 length, J gene, V gene, CDR3 DNA, CDR3 protein. The D gene is left open where the match is weak. Rows give clone size only sometimes, using once, few, many, or a class for an expanded clone.

>NA|NA|12|TRBJ1-1|TRBV7-8
TGTGCCAGCAGGGGGGGATCCACTGAAGCTTTCTTT
CASRGGSTEAFF
>NA|TRBD1|14|TRBJ1-1|TRBV28
TGTGCCAGCAGTTCAGGACAGGGGGTTGATGAAGCTTTCTTT
CASSSGQGVDEAFF
>NA|NA|14|TRBJ2-7|TRBV6-5
TGTGCCAGCAGCCCAGGCCTCCCATCCTACGAGCAGTACTTC
CASSPGLPSYEQYF
>NA|NA|16|TRBJ2-2|TRBV5-1
TGCGCCAGCAGCTTGTTAATAGCGAGTAACACCGGGGAGCTGTTTTTT
CASSLLIASNTGELFF
>NA|NA|16|TRBJ1-5|TRBV5-4
TGTGCCAGCAGCTTGGATGGACAGCTAAAGAATCAGCCCCAGCATTTT
CASSLDGQLKNQPQHF
>NA|NA|13|TRBJ1-2|TRBV29-1
TGCAGCGCCCGTACCGAGGGGGTCTATGGCTACACCTTC
CSARTEGVYGYTF
>NA|NA|14|TRBJ1-3|TRBV19
TGTGCCAGTAGACGAACAGGGTCTGGAAACACCATATATTTT
CASRRTGSGNTIYF
>NA|TRBD1|15|TRBJ1-2|TRBV29-1
TGCAGCGTTGATGTGGGCGAGGGGGCGAACTATGGCTACACCTTC
CSVDVGEGANYGYTF
>NA|NA|12|TRBJ1-5|TRBV7-9
TGTGCCAGCCAGGGTGGTAATCAGCCCCAGCATTTT
CASQGGNQPQHF
>NA|NA|13|TRBJ1-5|TRBV7-2
TGTGCCAGCAGCTTAGGTCGGAATCAGCCCCAGCATTTT
CASSLGRNQPQHF
>NA|TRBD2|15|TRBJ2-1|TRBV30
TGTGCCTGGAATTTACTAGCGGGGGAGGGAAATGAGCAGTTCTTC
CAWNLLAGEGNEQFF
>NA|TRBD2|14|TRBJ2-3|TRBV6-1
TGTGCCAGCACCGAGCGGGGGGCCACAGATACGCAGTATTTT
CASTERGATDTQYF
>NA|TRBD2|16|TRBJ2-3|TRBV6-4
TGTGCCAGCAGTGAAGCCGGGACTAGCGGCACAGATACGCAGTATTTT
CASSEAGTSGTDTQYF
>NA|TRBD1|14|TRBJ1-1|TRBV10-3
TGTGCCATCACCAAGACAGGGCCGGACACTGAAGCTTTCTTT
CAITKTGPDTEAFF
>NA|NA|15|TRBJ2-3|TRBV7-3
TGTGCCAGCAGCTTAACAAGCGGAGGCACAGATACGCAGTATTTT
CASSLTSGGTDTQYF
>NA|TRBD2|14|TRBJ2-5|TRBV5-1
TGCGCCAGCAGCTCCACTAGCGGGGATGAGACCCAGTACTTC
CASSSTSGDETQYF
>NA|TRBD1|16|TRBJ1-3|TRBV5-6
TGTGCCAGCAGCTTTTTCGCAGGGGGCTCTGGAAACACCATATATTTT
CASSFFAGGSGNTIYF
>once|NA|15|TRBJ2-1|TRBV6-5
TGTGCCAGCAGTCTAACTAGCCCTGGGGGGAATGAGCAGTTCTTC
CASSLTSPGGNEQFF
>NA|TRBD1|16|TRBJ1-1|TRBV5-8
TGTGCCAGCGACCGGGACAGGGCGGGAATGAACACTGAAGCTTTCTTT
CASDRDRAGMNTEAFF
>NA|NA|12|TRBJ2-7|TRBV7-7
TGTGCCAGCAGCTCCCCTCTTAGCGAGCAGTACTTC
CASSSPLSEQYF
>NA|NA|14|TRBJ2-3|TRBV7-9
TGTGCCAGCAGCCCACCTCGGACTAAAGATACGCAGTATTTT
CASSPPRTKDTQYF
>NA|TRBD2|16|TRBJ2-2|TRBV7-8
TGTGCCAGCAGTCGCCTAGCGGGGGCCAGGACCGGGGAGCTGTTTTTT
CASSRLAGARTGELFF
>NA|TRBD2|16|TRBJ2-3|TRBV5-1
TGCGCCAGCAGCCAGGGACTAGCGGGGCCCACAGATACGCAGTATTTT
CASSQGLAGPTDTQYF
>few|NA|14|TRBJ1-5|TRBV5-1
TGCGCCAGCAGCTTGGGGGGCGATAATCAGCCCCAGCATTTT
CASSLGGDNQPQHF
>once|TRBD1|14|TRBJ2-3|TRBV5-6
TGTGCCAGCAGCCTTGGACAGGGGGCAGATACGCAGTATTTT
CASSLGQGADTQYF
>few|TRBD1|13|TRBJ2-3|TRBV29-1
TGCAGCGTAAGGGGGCAGAACACAGATACGCAGTATTTT
CSVRGQNTDTQYF
>NA|TRBD1|15|TRBJ2-2|TRBV29-1
TGCAGCGTTGCGGTGGGACAGGGGAACACCGGGGAGCTGTTTTTT
CSVAVGQGNTGELFF
>NA|NA|15|TRBJ1-5|TRBV5-8
TGTGCCAGCAGCGGAATGGGAGGGGGCAATCAGCCCCAGCATTTT
CASSGMGGGNQPQHF
>NA|NA|15|TRBJ2-1|TRBV11-2
TGTGCCAGCAGCTTAATTAGGAGCTCCTACAATGAGCAGTTCTTC
CASSLIRSSYNEQFF
>NA|TRBD2|17|TRBJ2-5|TRBV5-6
TGTGCCAGCAGCCTGAAGTCGGGACTAGCGGGGGGGGTTCCCCAGTACTTC
CASSLKSGLAGGVPQYF
>NA|TRBD1|15|TRBJ1-2|TRBV30
TGTGCCTGGAGAACCGGGACAGGGGGCGTTTGGGGCTACACCTTC
CAWRTGTGGVWGYTF
>NA|TRBD1|13|TRBJ1-1|TRBV7-6
TGTGCCAGCAGCGGACAGGGGGCAACTGAAGCTTTCTTT
CASSGQGATEAFF
>NA|NA|14|TRBJ1-2|TRBV7-2
TGTGCCAGCAGCTTAGTACAGGGATCGGGCGGCTACACCTTC
CASSLVQGSGGYTF
>NA|TRBD2|14|TRBJ2-7|TRBV19
TGTGCCAGTAGTCCTAGCGGGGGGATATACGAGCAGTACTTC
CASSPSGGIYEQYF
>NA|NA|16|TRBJ1-3|TRBV9
TGTGCCAGCAGCGTAGCTGCGGGAACCTCTGGAAACACCATATATTTT
CASSVAAGTSGNTIYF
>NA|NA|12|TRBJ2-5|TRBV29-1
TGCAGCGTTGGAGGACAGCAAGAGACCCAGTACTTC
CSVGGQQETQYF
>NA|NA|12|TRBJ2-7|TRBV30
TGTGCCTGGAGTGTTAGCAACTACGAGCAGTACTTC
CAWSVSNYEQYF
>once|TRBD2|13|TRBJ2-3|TRBV10-3
TGTGCCATCAAGGGGACTAGCGCAGATACGCAGTATTTT
CAIKGTSADTQYF
>few|NA|10|TRBJ1-1|TRBV20-1
TGCAGTGCTAGAGACAGAGAAGCTTTCTTT
CSARDREAFF
>NA|NA|14|TRBJ1-3|TRBV5-1
TGCGCCAGCAGAGACAGCCTCTCTGGAAACACCATATATTTT
CASRDSLSGNTIYF
>NA|NA|15|TRBJ1-6|TRBV30
TGTGCCTGGAGTGACTTTACAGGGTTTAATTCACCCCTCCACTTT
CAWSDFTGFNSPLHF
>NA|NA|14|TRBJ2-5|TRBV2
TGTGCCAGCAGTGACTGGACAGCTCAAGAGACCCAGTACTTC
CASSDWTAQETQYF
>NA|NA|12|TRBJ1-3|TRBV2
TGTGCCAGCACAGGGCCTGGAAACACCATATATTTT
CASTGPGNTIYF
>NA|NA|15|TRBJ1-5|TRBV5-6
TGTGCCAGCAGCTATGCAGGGTCCGGATATCAGCCCCAGCATTTT
CASSYAGSGYQPQHF
>NA|TRBD1|14|TRBJ1-1|TRBV5-1
TGCGCCAGCAGCCTCCAGGGGGAGCGAACTGAAGCTTTCTTT
CASSLQGERTEAFF
>NA|NA|14|TRBJ2-5|TRBV9
TGTGCCAGCAGCCCGCTCGGAGGTCAAGAGACCCAGTACTTC
CASSPLGGQETQYF
>NA|TRBD2|14|TRBJ2-7|TRBV5-1
TGCGCCAGCAGCTGGGGGGGAGGAGGCTACGAGCAGTACTTC
CASSWGGGGYEQYF
>NA|TRBD2|15|TRBJ2-1|TRBV5-1
TGCGCCAGCAGCCCTCGCCCGGGGGGGCTGAATGAGCAGTTCTTC
CASSPRPGGLNEQFF
>NA|TRBD1|15|TRBJ2-5|TRBV28
TGTGGTACAGAGTCGGGACAGGGGGCTGGAGAGACCCAGTACTTC
CGTESGQGAGETQYF
>once|NA|14|TRBJ1-4|TRBV7-2
TGTGCCAGCAGCTTAGGGGGGCTTAATGAAAAACTGTTTTTT
CASSLGGLNEKLFF
>NA|NA|16|TRBJ1-4|TRBV2
TGTGCCAGCAGTAGACGGCAGACTTCAACTAATGAAAAACTGTTTTTT
CASSRRQTSTNEKLFF
>NA|NA|14|TRBJ2-7|TRBV28
TGTGCCAGCAGGAGGAGCAGTGCGCCCTACGAGCAGTACTTC
CASRRSSAPYEQYF
>NA|NA|13|TRBJ2-3|TRBV5-1
TGCGCCAGCAGCAATTCAGGGTCCGATACGCAGTATTTT
CASSNSGSDTQYF
>NA|TRBD1|18|TRBJ1-1|TRBV5-1
TGCGCCAGCAGCTTGGGCCGACAGGGGGCATCCATGAACACTGAAGCTTTCTTT
CASSLGRQGASMNTEAFF
>NA|TRBD2|18|TRBJ2-5|TRBV25-1
TGTGCCAGCAGTGATCCTGGACTAGCGGGGGGGACGGTGGAGACCCAGTACTTC
CASSDPGLAGGTVETQYF
>NA|TRBD2|15|TRBJ2-7|TRBV9
TGTGCCAGCAGCGTGACAGCGGGGGACTCCTACGAGCAGTACTTC
CASSVTAGDSYEQYF
>once|NA|15|TRBJ2-2|TRBV9
TGTGCCAGCAGCCCGGGGGGCCTGAACACCGGGGAGCTGTTTTTT
CASSPGGLNTGELFF